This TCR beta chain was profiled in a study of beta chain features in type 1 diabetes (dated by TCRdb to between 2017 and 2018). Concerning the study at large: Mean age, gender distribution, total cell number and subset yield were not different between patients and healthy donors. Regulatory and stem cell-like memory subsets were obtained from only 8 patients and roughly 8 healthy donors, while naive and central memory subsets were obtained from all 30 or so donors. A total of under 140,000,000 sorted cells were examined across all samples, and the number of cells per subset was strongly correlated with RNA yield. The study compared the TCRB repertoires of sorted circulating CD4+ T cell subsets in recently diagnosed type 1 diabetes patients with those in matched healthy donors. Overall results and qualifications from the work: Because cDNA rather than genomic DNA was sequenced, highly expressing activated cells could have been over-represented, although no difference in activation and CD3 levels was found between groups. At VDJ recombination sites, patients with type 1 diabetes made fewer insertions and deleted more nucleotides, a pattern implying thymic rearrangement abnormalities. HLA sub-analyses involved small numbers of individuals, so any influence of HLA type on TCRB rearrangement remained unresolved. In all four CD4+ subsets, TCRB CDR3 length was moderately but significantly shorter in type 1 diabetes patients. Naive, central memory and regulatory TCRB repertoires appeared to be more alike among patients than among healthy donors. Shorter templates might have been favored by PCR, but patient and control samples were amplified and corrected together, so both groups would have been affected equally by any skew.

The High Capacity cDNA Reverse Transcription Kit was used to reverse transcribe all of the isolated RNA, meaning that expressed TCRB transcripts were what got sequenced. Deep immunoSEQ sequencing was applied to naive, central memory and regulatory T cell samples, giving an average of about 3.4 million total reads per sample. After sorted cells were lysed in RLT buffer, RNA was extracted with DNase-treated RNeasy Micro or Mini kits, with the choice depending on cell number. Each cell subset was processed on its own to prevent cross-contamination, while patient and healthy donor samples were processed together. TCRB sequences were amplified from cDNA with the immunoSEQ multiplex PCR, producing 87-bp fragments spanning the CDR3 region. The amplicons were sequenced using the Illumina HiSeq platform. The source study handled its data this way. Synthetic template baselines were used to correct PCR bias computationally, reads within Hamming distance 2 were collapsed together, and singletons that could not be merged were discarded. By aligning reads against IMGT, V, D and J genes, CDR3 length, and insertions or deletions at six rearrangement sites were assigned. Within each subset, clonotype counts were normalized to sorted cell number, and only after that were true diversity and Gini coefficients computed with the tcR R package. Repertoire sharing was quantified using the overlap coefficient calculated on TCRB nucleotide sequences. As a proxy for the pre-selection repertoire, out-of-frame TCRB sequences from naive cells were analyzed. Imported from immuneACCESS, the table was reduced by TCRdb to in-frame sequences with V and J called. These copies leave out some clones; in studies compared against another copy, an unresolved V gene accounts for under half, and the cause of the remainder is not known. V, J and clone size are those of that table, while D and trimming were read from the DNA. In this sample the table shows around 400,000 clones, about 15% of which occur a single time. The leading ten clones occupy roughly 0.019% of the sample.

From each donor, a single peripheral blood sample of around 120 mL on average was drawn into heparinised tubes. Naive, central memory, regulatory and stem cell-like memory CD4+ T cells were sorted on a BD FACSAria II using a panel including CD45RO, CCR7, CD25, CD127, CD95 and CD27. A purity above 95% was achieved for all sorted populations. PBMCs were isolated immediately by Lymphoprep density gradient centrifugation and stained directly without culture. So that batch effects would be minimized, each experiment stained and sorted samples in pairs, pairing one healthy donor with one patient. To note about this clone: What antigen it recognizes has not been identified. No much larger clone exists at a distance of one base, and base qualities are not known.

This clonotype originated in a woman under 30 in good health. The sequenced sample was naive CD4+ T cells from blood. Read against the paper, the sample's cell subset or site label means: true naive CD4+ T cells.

The nucleotides read TGTGCCTGGAGTCGGAGTAACTACGAGCAGTACTTC. It is translated as CAWSRSNYEQYF. The sequence joins TRBV30 to TRBJ2-7, with no reliable assignment of the D segment. CDR1 and CDR2 were assigned from the germline V gene (reference sequence) as GTSNPN and SVGIG. At the junction V is shortened by 2 bases and J by 3 bases, with 8 bases in between. Including cysteine and phenylalanine, the CDR3 has 12 amino acids. The entry retains the CDR3 DNA only, 36 bases that are in frame from base 1.